The 30 T cell receptor beta chains reported below all come from one sample, sequenced in a study of T cell responses to AZD1222 COVID-19 vaccine. TCRdb's copy holds only in-frame clones and misses some; the assay was immunoSEQ multiplex PCR. The data show 63,000 or so clones, with approximately 85% seen just once and approximately 19% held by the top ten. This material consisted of peripheral blood, taken on day 0 of AZD1222 vaccination. These receptors all come from an adult in good health.

The sample holds a few counts of this clone. The chain uses TRBV29-1 and TRBJ2-3; D is ambiguous. The CDR3 is 12 amino acids. Germline CDR1 reads SQVTM; CDR2 reads ANQGSEA. The V end was cut by 5 bases, the J end by 4 bases, with 10 bases between. The CDR3 here is CSVTRAPDTQYF. In DNA, the CDR3 is TGCAGCGTTACAAGGGCCCCAGATACGCAGTATTTT.

This chain connects TRBV7-6 to TRBJ1-3; 8 positions match TRBD1. The CDR3 has 15 amino acids. The J segment lost 0 bases and the V segment lost 5 bases, leaving 3 bases of the junction unmatched. Germline-derived CDR1 and CDR2 are SGHVS and FNYEAQ. The CDR3 coding sequence is TGTGCCAGCAGCCAGGACAGGGCCTCTGGAAACACCATATATTTT. This codes for CASSQDRASGNTIYF.

This clone was counted a single time. The chain recombines TRBV6-5 with TRBJ1-1; D is perhaps TRBD1 (6 bases). Trimming stripped 2 bases from V and 1 base from J, with 14 bases between. The germline V gene has CDR1 MNHEY and CDR2 SVGAGI. The CDR3 covers 16 residues. CDR3 coding DNA: TGTGCCAGCAGTTACCCGAAGGGGGAGCCGAACACTGAAGCTTTCTTT. Translation: CASSYPKGEPNTEAFF.

Concerning this clone itself: The same CDR3 arises from other DNA sequences in this sample as well. The chain couples TRBV12-3 or TRBV12-4 to TRBJ1-1; possible D gene TRBD1, 6 bases. The CDR3 is made up of 13 amino acids. Trimming removed 4 bases from V and 4 bases from J, with 10 bases in between. Written as DNA, the CDR3 is TGTGCCAGCAGTTCTCAAGGGGGCACTGAAGCTTTCTTT. Residues: CASSSQGGTEAFF.

This clone showed up just once. The chain uses TRBV11-2 and TRBJ2-7; 10 bases are shared with TRBD1. Per the germline V gene, CDR1 is SGHAT and CDR2 is FQNNGV. The CDR3 spans 13 residues. The J segment lost 1 base and the V segment lost 9 bases, leaving 3 bases of the junction unmatched. CDR3: CASRGQGSYEQYF. DNA of the CDR3: TGTGCCAGTAGGGGACAGGGGTCCTACGAGCAGTACTTC. Using reference TRBV11-2 and TRBJ2-7 for the parts outside the CDR3, the full variable domain is EAGVAQSPRYKIIEKRQSVAFWCNPISGHATLYWYQQILGQGPKLLIQFQNNGVVDDSQLPKDRFSAERLKGVDSTLKIQPAKLEDSAVYLCASRGQGSYEQYFGPGTRLTVT.

In its sample, this clone was seen once. V is TRBV29-1 and J is TRBJ2-2; the D is unclear. This CDR3 has 15 amino acids. V lost 6 bases to trimming and J lost 7 bases, with 21 bases between them. The germline V gene encodes CDR1 SQVTM and CDR2 ANQGSEA. CDR3 amino acids: CSVGLGSALGGELFF. The CDR3, as DNA: TGCAGCGTGGGCTTAGGATCGGCTCTGGGCGGGGAGCTGTTTTTT.

This chain links TRBV5-3 with TRBJ1-5, with 10 bases lining up with TRBD1. TRBV5-3 is classed as an ORF, of uncertain function. Trimming at V came to 9 bases and at J to 4 bases, leaving 16 bases not matched to a gene. The CDR3 is made up of 17 amino acids. The CDR3 region has the DNA TGTGCCACAATAAAAGACAGGGGGCGCGAGGGAAATCAGCCCCAGCATTTT. Amino acids: CATIKDRGREGNQPQHF.

This clone was picked up a small number of times. The chain uses TRBV20-1 and TRBJ2-1; 11 bases fit TRBD2. Germline V gene data show CDR1 as DFQATT and CDR2 as SNEGSKA (reference sequence). Trimming removed 6 bases from V and 2 bases from J; junction bases left unmatched: 9. This CDR3 region has 16 residues. The DNA for the CDR3 is TGCAGTGCCAGTAGATCTAGCGGGGGGACCTACAATGAGCAGTTCTTC. Its translation: CSASRSSGGTYNEQFF.

The chain uses TRBV3-1 (or the pseudogene TRBV3-2) and TRBJ1-2; TRBD1 is a possible D gene (5 bases). The V end lost 0 bases, the J end lost 8 bases, and 13 bases lay between the germline ends. The CDR3 totals 14 residues. The germline V gene has CDR1 LGHDT and CDR2 YNNKEL (reference sequence). Written as DNA, the CDR3 is TGTGCCAGCAGCCAAGAGAAAGGGGTTTGGGGCTACACCTTC. This gives the protein CASSQEKGVWGYTF.

The chain uses TRBV25-1 and TRBJ2-5, with TRBD2 identical over 8 bases. CDR3 length equals 16 residues. The V and J ends lost 2 bases and 4 bases, in that order; junction bases with no gene match: 9. Germline V gives CDR1 MGHDK, CDR2 SYGVNS. The CDR3 reads CASSERRGGFRETQYF. CDR3 coding DNA: TGTGCCAGCAGTGAACGACGCGGGGGGTTTAGAGAGACCCAGTACTTC.

The chain recombines TRBV6-5 with TRBJ1-1; D may be TRBD1 (5 bases). The V end was cut by 0 bases, the J end by 3 bases, with 11 bases between. Germline-derived CDR1 and CDR2 are MNHEY and SVGAGI. This CDR3 has 15 residues. Here the CDR3 reads CASSYSVGRDTEAFF. The CDR3 DNA follows: TGTGCCAGCAGTTACTCTGTGGGACGAGACACTGAAGCTTTCTTT.

This chain uses TRBV19 with TRBJ1-5; no reliable D call. The ends were cut back, 3 bases at V and 5 bases at J, with 8 bases in the middle. The CDR3 spans 13 residues. Germline V gene lookup returns CDR1 LNHDA and CDR2 SQIVND (reference sequence). Written as DNA, the CDR3 is TGTGCCAGTAGTATCATACGGGATCAGCCCCAGCATTTT. Translated, it gives CASSIIRDQPQHF. The variable domain in full, completed from reference TRBV19 and TRBJ1-5, reads DGGITQSPKYLFRKEGQNVTLSCEQNLNHDAMYWYRQDPGQGLRLIYYSQIVNDFQKGDIAEGYSVSREKKESFPLTVTSAQKNPTAFYLCASSIIRDQPQHFGDGTRLSIL.

This chain links TRBV28 with TRBJ1-2, with 7 bases identical to TRBD1. This CDR3 has 15 residues. Germline loops: CDR1 MDHEN, CDR2 SYDVKM. The V gene end was trimmed by 6 bases and the J gene end by 3 bases; junction bases not matched to a gene: 10. In DNA, the CDR3 is TGTGCCAGCAGCGCCCAGGCAGGGGGTCACTATGGCTACACCTTC. It is translated as CASSAQAGGHYGYTF.

The chain joins TRBV7-9 to TRBJ1-4; no clear D gene. Per the germline V gene, CDR1 is SEHNR and CDR2 is FQNEAQ (reference sequence). Trimming removed 5 bases from V and 11 bases from J, with 9 bases in between. CDR3 length: 11 amino acids. CDR3 residues: CASSTGLKLFF. Written as DNA, the CDR3 is TGTGCCAGCAGCACTGGTCTTAAACTGTTTTTT.

The chain uses TRBV24-1 and TRBJ1-4, with unresolved D. Trimming removed 1 base at V and 8 bases at J, with 13 bases between. This CDR3 has 15 residues. Per the germline V gene, CDR1 is KGHDR and CDR2 is SFDVKD. This CDR3 reads CATSDLRADQEKLFF. CDR3 coding DNA: TGTGCCACCAGTGATTTAAGGGCCGACCAGGAAAAACTGTTTTTT.

The J gene is TRBJ2-5, the V gene TRBV14, with 14 nucleotides matching TRBD2. From germline, CDR1 is SGHDN and CDR2 FVKESK. This CDR3 is 20 amino acids long. The ends lost 1 base at V and 7 bases at J; junction bases unmatched: 17. The CDR3 DNA is TGTGCCAGCAGCCAAGTCCCAGGACTAGCGGGGGGCCCATTTTCATGGACCCAGTACTTC. It translates to CASSQVPGLAGGPFSWTQYF.

This clone was seen once. CDR3 residues: CASSLVAGYGYTF. The DNA of the CDR3 is TGTGCCAGCAGCTTGGTGGCAGGCTATGGCTACACCTTC. V gene TRBV5-5 combines with J gene TRBJ1-2; D unresolved. The CDR3 has 13 residues. The germline CDR1 and CDR2 sequences are SGHKS and YYEKEE (reference sequence). V was shortened by 0 bases and J by 4 bases, with 7 bases between the two germline ends.

The genes are TRBV9 and TRBJ2-5; tentatively, D is TRBD2 (7 bases). Germline CDR1 is SGDLS and CDR2 is YYNGEE. The ends were cut back, 3 bases at V and 5 bases at J, with 20 bases in the middle. CDR3 size: 16 residues. DNA of the CDR3: TGTGCCAGCAGCGCCGACCTACGGGGGGCGTGGGAGACCCAGTACTTC. It yields the protein CASSADLRGAWETQYF. Complete variable domain (other parts from reference TRBV9 and TRBJ2-5): DSGVTQTPKHLITATGQRVTLRCSPRSGDLSVYWYQQSLDQGLQFLIQYYNGEERAKGNILERFSAQQFPDLHSELNLSSLELGDSALYFCASSADLRGAWETQYFGPGTRLLVL.

A single count supports this clone. J is TRBJ1-2 and V is TRBV3-1 (or the pseudogene TRBV3-2); D is ambiguous. The V and J ends lost 2 bases and 2 bases respectively, with 6 bases between them. The CDR3 is 13 residues long. Germline CDR1 is LGHDT and CDR2 is YNNKEL (reference sequence). The CDR3 loop reads CASSQQKNYGYTF. DNA of the CDR3: TGTGCCAGCAGCCAACAGAAAAACTATGGCTACACCTTC.

Only one count was recorded for this clone. V and J are TRBV28 and TRBJ1-5; TRBD1 matches 8 bases. Germline loops: CDR1 MDHEN, CDR2 SYDVKM. With V trimmed by 5 bases and J by 4 bases, 7 bases remained unmatched. The CDR3 length is 15 residues. The CDR3 DNA follows: TGTGCCAGCAGTGGGCGGGACAGGCCTAATCAGCCCCAGCATTTT. The encoded protein is CASSGRDRPNQPQHF. The whole variable domain, filled in from reference TRBV28 and TRBJ1-5, reads DVKVTQSSRYLVKRTGEKVFLECVQDMDHENMFWYRQDPGLGLRLIYFSYDVKMKEKGDIPEGYSVSREKKERFSLILESASTNQTSMYLCASSGRDRPNQPQHFGDGTRLSIL.

The V and J genes are TRBV11-2 and TRBJ2-6, with D unresolved. Deletions cut 5 bases from V and 1 base from J, with 15 bases between. This CDR3 is built from 17 residues. Germline CDR1 reads SGHAT; CDR2 reads FQNNGV. The CDR3 sequence is CASSPLRMGSGANVLTF. CDR3 bases: TGTGCCAGCAGCCCTCTGCGGATGGGGTCTGGGGCCAACGTCCTGACTTTC.

In this sample, this clone turned up a few times. V is TRBV7-8 and J is TRBJ2-7; D is unresolved. The V gene lost 5 bases and the J gene lost 4 bases, with 9 bases spanning the gap. This CDR3 has 12 amino acids. Germline V lookup: CDR1 SGHVS, CDR2 FQNEAQ. CDR3 loop: CASSQGVYEQYF. DNA of the CDR3: TGTGCCAGCAGCCAAGGTGTGTACGAGCAGTACTTC. The full variable domain, with the rest looked up from reference TRBV7-8 and TRBJ2-7, is GAGVSQSPRYKVAKRGQDVALRCDPISGHVSLFWYQQALGQGPEFLTYFQNEAQLDKSGLPSDRFFAERPEGSVSTLKIQRTQQEDSAVYLCASSQGVYEQYFGPGTRLTVT.

The DNA for the CDR3 is TGTGCCAGCAGCTTGGGAGCGGGGGGGCCGTTTGCGGAAAACATTCAGTACTTC. Protein sequence: CASSLGAGGPFAENIQYF. The rearrangement links TRBV11-2 to TRBJ2-4; 10 bases fit TRBD2. V dropped 3 bases and J dropped 5; count of bases not matched to a gene: 13. The germline V gene has CDR1 SGHAT and CDR2 FQNNGV. The CDR3 is 18 amino acids. Complete variable domain (other parts from reference TRBV11-2 and TRBJ2-4): EAGVAQSPRYKIIEKRQSVAFWCNPISGHATLYWYQQILGQGPKLLIQFQNNGVVDDSQLPKDRFSAERLKGVDSTLKIQPAKLEDSAVYLCASSLGAGGPFAENIQYFGAGTRLSVL.

The chain carries TRBV20-1 and TRBJ1-5; unclear D gene. Trimming left V 3 bases short and J 1 base short, with 10 bases between. CDR3 size: 14 residues. In germline, CDR1 is DFQATT, CDR2 SNEGSKA (reference sequence). The CDR3 DNA reads TGCAGTGCTAGTCGGGGTTTGAGCAATCAGCCCCAGCATTTT. This encodes CSASRGLSNQPQHF.

In DNA form, the CDR3 reads TGTGCCAGCAGCCAAGGCGGTGCAACTAATGAAAAACTGTTTTTT. Amino acids: CASSQGGATNEKLFF. The genes are TRBV11-3 and TRBJ1-4; D uncertain. This CDR3 region has 15 residues. With 5 bases removed from V and 0 bases from J, the gap between germline ends came to 10 bases. Germline CDR1 and CDR2: SGHNT and YENEEA.

The chain couples TRBV29-1 to TRBJ1-2; perhaps TRBD1 as D (5 bases). The CDR3 is made up of 13 amino acids. The V end lost 3 bases, the J end lost 4 bases, and 12 bases lay between the germline ends. Per germline, CDR1 SQVTM and CDR2 ANQGSEA. For the CDR3, the DNA is TGCAGCGTTGAGTCCCAGCAGGGCTATGGCTACACCTTC. Protein product: CSVESQQGYGYTF.

The chain has TRBV28 and TRBJ1-5, with TRBD1 matching over 11 bases. After removal of 5 bases from V and 5 bases from J, the junction contained 8 bases not matched to a gene. Germline V gene sequence: CDR1 MDHEN, CDR2 SYDVKM. The CDR3 sequence is 16 residues long. CDR3 in DNA: TGTGCCAGCAGTCCTTATCTGGGACAGGGGGATCAGCCCCAGCATTTT. As protein: CASSPYLGQGDQPQHF. The variable domain in full, with the rest retrieved from reference TRBV28 and TRBJ1-5, is DVKVTQSSRYLVKRTGEKVFLECVQDMDHENMFWYRQDPGLGLRLIYFSYDVKMKEKGDIPEGYSVSREKKERFSLILESASTNQTSMYLCASSPYLGQGDQPQHFGDGTRLSIL.

This sequence joins TRBV29-1 and TRBJ2-7, with 11 bases that match TRBD1. CDR1 is SQVTM and CDR2 is ANQGSEA in the germline V gene. CDR3 length equals 14 residues. After removal of 2 bases from V and 4 bases from J, the junction contained 4 bases not matched to a gene. The CDR3 protein is CSVERTGGGYEQYF. Here the CDR3 DNA reads TGCAGCGTTGAAAGGACAGGGGGCGGTTACGAGCAGTACTTC.

V is TRBV7-6 and J is TRBJ1-2, with D possibly matching TRBD1 (6 bases). V was cut by 5 bases and J by 0 bases, with 19 bases left in between. Per germline, CDR1 SGHVS and CDR2 FNYEAQ. The CDR3 extends over 17 amino acids. In nucleotides, the CDR3 is TGTGCCAGCAGCCAAACACAAGGACAGACTGCTAACTATGGCTACACCTTC. This gives the protein CASSQTQGQTANYGYTF.

The rearrangement joins TRBV19 to TRBJ2-7; D is uncertain. Germline lookup yields CDR1 LNHDA and CDR2 SQIVND (reference sequence). CDR3 length: 12 residues. Trimming pared 4 bases from V and 3 bases from J, leaving 7 bases between. CDR3 sequence: CASSNRNYEQYF. The CDR3 DNA sequence: TGTGCCAGTAGTAACCGGAACTACGAGCAGTACTTC.